These T cell receptor beta chains were read from a single sample in a study of post-analysis software for immune sequencing data. TCRdb fed the PCR reads into MiXCR, producing one record per CDR3 protein. The data contain about 160,000 distinct CDR3 sequences, under 40% of them singletons. This sample comprised blood, obtained after autologous hematopoietic stem cell transplantation. The receptors come from a girl under 18 with multiple sclerosis. Each CDR3 is given with its conserved first and last residue. Fields, in order: J gene, D gene, clone size, V gene, CDR3 DNA, CDR3 protein. A D gene is named only where the DNA matches it firmly. Size tells how often a clone was seen (once, few, many) or the class of an expanded clone, and some rows leave it out.

>TRBJ2-7|-|few|TRBV7-8
TGTGCCAGCAGCTTATTAAGCGGAACTTCCTACGAGCAGTACTTC
CASSLLSGTSYEQYF
>TRBJ2-1|TRBD1|few|TRBV18
TGTGCCAGCTCATTGGGACAGGGGGCCTACAATGAGCAGTTCTTC
CASSLGQGAYNEQFF
>TRBJ1-2|-|-|TRBV5-6
TGTGCCAGCAGCCTGGGGGACATTCGGGGCTACACCTTC
CASSLGDIRGYTF
>TRBJ2-2|TRBD1|-|TRBV5-1
TGCGCCAGCAGCCAGGGACAGGGTAACACCGGGGAGCTGTTTTTT
CASSQGQGNTGELFF
>TRBJ2-2|-|-|TRBV10-3
TGTGCCATCAGTGGGAGACAGGTGAACACCGGGGAGCTGTTTTTT
CAISGRQVNTGELFF
>TRBJ1-4|TRBD1|-|TRBV11-2
TGTGCCAGCAGCTTAGGTCGCTGGGGGGACAGGGGTAATGAAAAACTGTTTTTT
CASSLGRWGDRGNEKLFF
>TRBJ2-7|-|few|TRBV7-6
TGTGCCAGCAGCTTAGGAGGTGACGGCCACTACGAGCAGTACTTC
CASSLGGDGHYEQYF
>TRBJ2-7|-|many|TRBV28
TGTGCCAGCAAAGGCAGGGGTATATACGAGCAGTACTTC
CASKGRGIYEQYF
>TRBJ1-1|-|-|TRBV4-1
TGCGCCAGCAGCCAAGATTGGCGGAAAGTCGGTATAATAGTCAGAATGAACACTGAAGCTTTCTTT
CASSQDWRKVGIIVRMNTEAFF
>TRBJ1-2|TRBD1|once|TRBV5-1
TGCGCCAGCAGCCACACCCCAGGGGGAATAGCTAACTATGGCTACACCTTC
CASSHTPGGIANYGYTF
>TRBJ1-5|TRBD1|-|TRBV12-3/TRBV12-4
TGTGCCAGCAGTTCCACCGGGACAGGGGGAGAGGGGCTCAATCAGCCCCAGCATTTT
CASSSTGTGGEGLNQPQHF
>TRBJ2-7|TRBD2|-|TRBV20-1
TGCAGTGCTAGAGAGGGCGGGAGTTGCTACGAGCAGTACTTC
CSAREGGSCYEQYF
>TRBJ2-5|TRBD1|few|TRBV7-3
TGTGCCAGCAGCTCGCGGACAGGGGGGGAGACCCAGTACTTC
CASSSRTGGETQYF
>TRBJ1-2|-|-|TRBV29-1
TGCAGCGGATGGGACTTCCATGGCTACACCTTC
CSGWDFHGYTF
>TRBJ1-1|-|-|TRBV27
TGTGCCAGCCTCGGGGGGGGAAACACTGAAGCTTTCTTT
CASLGGGNTEAFF
>TRBJ1-5|-|-|TRBV12-3/TRBV12-4
TGTGCCAGCAGTATTACAGGGCGCAATCAGCCCCAGCATTTT
CASSITGRNQPQHF
>TRBJ2-1|-|-|TRBV4-3
TGCGCCAGCAGCAGAGCCGCTGGCAGAAACAATGAGCAGTTCTTC
CASSRAAGRNNEQFF
>TRBJ1-5|TRBD1|-|TRBV5-5
TGTGCCAGCAGCAAAGGGACAGGGGGCGGCCAGCCCCAGCATTTT
CASSKGTGGGQPQHF
>TRBJ1-1|-|-|TRBV20-1
TGCAGTGTGGTGGCCGAGCAAGCCGACATGAACACTGAAGCTTTCTTT
CSVVAEQADMNTEAFF
>TRBJ1-2|-|many|TRBV20-1
TGCAGTGCTAGAGACCCTCGGGTAGCTAACTATGGCTACACCTTC
CSARDPRVANYGYTF